These 4 T cell receptor beta chains were all obtained from the same sample, sequenced in a study of identical twins. TCRdb re-analysed the 5' RACE reads in MiXCR, keeping a single row per CDR3 protein. In the table there are hundreds of thousands of distinct CDR3 sequences, 20% to 25% of which are singletons. These data were also filed under a second study, of T cells expressing NK-cell markers.

Sequencing used CD4+ T cells sorted from blood. The receptor source for this set is a woman aged 18-29 years in good health.

In the case of this clonotype: An end of the junction does not agree with germline; a read error may underlie this. The genes are TRBV28 and TRBJ1-2, with a possible D match to TRBD1 (5 bases). This CDR3 is built from 14 residues. The germline V gene has CDR1 MDHEN and CDR2 SYDVKM. The CDR3 reads CASSSWTPNYGYTF. CDR3 nucleotides: TGTGCCAGCAGTAGTTGGACACCTAATTATGGCTACACCTTC.

This sequence joins TRBV29-1 and TRBJ1-1, with D uncertain. V lost 3 bases to trimming and J lost 1 base, with 12 bases between them. The CDR3 extends over 14 amino acids. Germline CDR1 is SQVTM and CDR2 is ANQGSEA. The CDR3 bases are TGCAGCGTTGAGATTGTCTCTCCGAACACTGAAGCTTTCTTT. It yields the protein CSVEIVSPNTEAFF.

This clonotype appeared a few times. V is TRBV18 and J is TRBJ1-4, with 7 bases fitting TRBD1. CDR1 is KGHSH, CDR2 LQKENI, per germline. V dropped 1 base and J dropped 5; count of bases not matched to a gene: 7. The CDR3 totals 16 residues. The CDR3: CASSPLKTRGNEKLFF. CDR3 coding DNA: TGTGCCAGCTCACCACTGAAGACCAGGGGGAATGAAAAACTGTTTTTT. The full variable domain, rest sourced from reference TRBV18 and TRBJ1-4, is NAGVMQNPRHLVRRRGQEARLRCSPMKGHSHVYWYRQLPEEGLKFMVYLQKENIIDESGMPKERFSAEFPKEGPSILRIQQVVRGDSAAYFCASSPLKTRGNEKLFFGSGTQLSVL.

This chain connects TRBV11-2 to TRBJ2-1; 9 bases line up with TRBD2. Per germline, CDR1 SGHAT and CDR2 FQNNGV. V shed 0 bases and J 3 bases; nucleotides not matched to a gene: 6. The CDR3 covers 17 residues. CDR3 nucleotide sequence: TGTGCCAGCAGCTTAGAGTTTACTAGCGGGTTCTACAATGAGCAGTTCTTC. It is translated as CASSLEFTSGFYNEQFF.